The 21 T cell receptor beta chains reported below all come from one sample, sequenced in a study of cytomegalovirus exposure and HLA in healthy donors. The PCR used 60 Vbeta and 13 Jbeta primers. Libraries were prepared by immunoSEQ multiplex PCR; TCRdb keeps only in-frame clonotypes and omits some of them. The sample holds more than 95,000 clones, 8% to 10% seen once. Sequencing used PBMCs. The receptors originated from a man aged 25 to 45 in good health and CMV-seronegative.

This clone has just a few counts. The chain employs TRBV2 and TRBJ1-1; D unclear. CDR3 length: 12 residues. Germline loops: CDR1 SNHLY, CDR2 FYNNEI. Trimming pared 1 base from V and 8 bases from J, leaving 8 bases between. CDR3 sequence: CASSEGSGEAFF. CDR3 in DNA: TGTGCCAGCAGTGAAGGTAGCGGGGAAGCTTTCTTT. The whole variable domain, filled in from reference TRBV2 and TRBJ1-1, reads EPEVTQTPSHQVTQMGQEVILRCVPISNHLYFYWYRQILGQKVEFLVSFYNNEISEKSEIFDDQFSVERPDGSNFTLKIRSTKLEDSAMYFCASSEGSGEAFFGQGTRLTVV.

V usage is TRBV5-4 and J usage is TRBJ2-2, with TRBD1 as a possible D gene (5 bases). Trimming left V 0 bases short and J 1 base short, with 7 bases between. The CDR3 has 15 amino acids. Per the germline V gene, CDR1 is SGHNT and CDR2 is YYREEE (reference sequence). The chain's CDR3 is CASSLDRQNTGELFF. The CDR3 DNA sequence: TGTGCCAGCAGCTTGGACAGGCAGAACACCGGGGAGCTGTTTTTT.

This chain uses TRBV19 with TRBJ1-5; weak D call: TRBD1 (6 bases). Germline V lookup: CDR1 LNHDA, CDR2 SQIVND (reference sequence). This CDR3 spans 17 amino acids. Trimming shortened V by 5 bases and J by 0 bases, and 17 bases separated the two germline ends. In nucleotides, the CDR3 is TGTGCCAGTAGTCCTAATGGACAGACTTATAGCAATCAGCCCCAGCATTTT. Protein: CASSPNGQTYSNQPQHF.

This clone was counted between two and nine times. The V call is TRBV4-3, the J call TRBJ1-4; a possible D gene is TRBD1 (6 bases). This CDR3 region has 16 residues. Germline values: CDR1 LGHNA, CDR2 YSLEER. V lost 1 base to trimming and J lost 3 bases, with 12 bases between them. The CDR3 reads CASSQGQPGANEKLFF. The CDR3 region has the DNA TGCGCCAGCAGCCAAGGGCAGCCAGGGGCTAATGAAAAACTGTTTTTT.

The V gene is TRBV10-3, the J gene TRBJ2-1, with 11 bases identical to TRBD2. CDR3 length: 13 residues. CDR1 ENHRY and CDR2 SYGVKD come from the germline V gene. The V and J ends lost 10 bases and 5 bases, in that order; junction bases with no gene match: 4. The CDR3 protein is CATLAGGHNEQFF. The CDR3 region has the DNA TGTGCCACCTTAGCGGGGGGGCACAATGAGCAGTTCTTC.

There are a few counts of this clone. The chain is built from TRBV11-2 and TRBJ2-4; 13 positions match TRBD2. With V trimmed by 5 bases and J by 3 bases, 4 bases remained unmatched. Germline CDR1 SGHAT, CDR2 FQNNGV. The CDR3 runs 16 residues. The DNA for the CDR3 is TGTGCCAGCAGCCCCGGACTAGCGGGGGACAAAAACATTCAGTACTTC. Its protein is CASSPGLAGDKNIQYF.

The chain links TRBV4-2 to TRBJ2-1; 10 bases map to TRBD2. CDR3 length: 17 residues. Germline-derived CDR1 and CDR2 are LGHNA and YNFKEQ. Trimming at V came to 4 bases and at J to 8 bases, leaving 14 bases not matched to a gene. CDR3 in amino acids: CASSPAGGLAMGDEQFF. The CDR3 region has the DNA TGTGCCAGCAGCCCAGCGGGGGGACTAGCGATGGGCGATGAGCAGTTCTTC.

The chain recombines TRBV28 with TRBJ2-1; tentative D call: TRBD2 (7 bases). Deletions cut 0 bases from V and 8 bases from J, with 14 bases between. The length of the CDR3 is 15 residues. Germline V lookup: CDR1 MDHEN, CDR2 SYDVKM. The CDR3 coding sequence is TGTGCCAGCAGTTTATGGAGCGGAGGGGGGGATGAGCAGTTCTTC. Translating gives CASSLWSGGGDEQFF. The full variable domain, completed using reference TRBV28 and TRBJ2-1, is DVKVTQSSRYLVKRTGEKVFLECVQDMDHENMFWYRQDPGLGLRLIYFSYDVKMKEKGDIPEGYSVSREKKERFSLILESASTNQTSMYLCASSLWSGGGDEQFFGPGTRLTVL.

The gene calls are TRBV6-5 and TRBJ2-7; TRBD2 matches 11 bases. Germline loops: CDR1 MNHEY, CDR2 SVGAGI. The junction had 3 bases not matched to a gene; V was cut back by 5 bases and J by 0 bases. The CDR3 runs 15 residues. CDR3 DNA sequence: TGTGCCAGCAGTCTTAGCGGGAGGGTCTCCTACGAGCAGTACTTC. It translates to CASSLSGRVSYEQYF.

The CDR3 DNA sequence: TGTGCCAGCAGCTTGAGGGGCAACCTGAACACTGAAGCTTTCTTT. Protein product: CASSLRGNLNTEAFF. This sequence joins TRBV5-5 and TRBJ1-1; TRBD1 is a possible D gene (5 bases). CDR3 size: 15 residues. Trimming cost V 1 base and J 0 bases, with 10 bases left between them. CDR1 SGHKS and CDR2 YYEKEE come from the germline V gene (reference sequence).

Only a few counts were recorded for this clone. This chain joins TRBV9 and TRBJ2-1, with 9 bases identical to TRBD2. This CDR3 has 15 amino acids. V shed 5 bases, J shed 2 bases, and the junction held 5 bases outside the gene matches. CDR1 and CDR2 (germline): SGDLS, YYNGEE. In DNA, the CDR3 is TGTGCCAGCAGAGAAAGCGGGAGGACCTACAATGAGCAGTTCTTC. As protein: CASRESGRTYNEQFF.

The chain uses TRBV9 and TRBJ2-5, with 8 bases that match TRBD2. CDR3 size: 16 residues. The germline gives CDR1 SGDLS, CDR2 YYNGEE. J gave up 0 bases and V 0 bases, and 4 bases lay outside the gene matches. CDR3 protein: CASSVAASGHQETQYF. The CDR3 region has the DNA TGTGCCAGCAGCGTAGCGGCTAGCGGGCACCAAGAGACCCAGTACTTC.

This clone has just a few counts. The genes are TRBV7-9 and TRBJ2-3; D is perhaps TRBD1 (6 bases). The CDR3 sequence is 16 residues long. The germline V and J ends were trimmed by 6 bases and 3 bases, with 19 bases remaining between them. CDR1 and CDR2 from the germline V gene are SEHNR and FQNEAQ (reference sequence). CDR3 loop: CASRAVQGMRTDTQYF. The CDR3 DNA is TGTGCCAGCAGGGCCGTCCAGGGGATGAGGACAGATACGCAGTATTTT.

The V call is TRBV19, the J call TRBJ2-7; the match to TRBD1 covers 9 bases. The V segment lost 8 bases and the J segment 4 bases; nucleotides outside the gene matches: 9. This CDR3 is built from 14 residues. Germline V gene data show CDR1 as LNHDA and CDR2 as SQIVND (reference sequence). CDR3 sequence: CASQPGTGSYEQYF. The CDR3, as DNA: TGTGCCAGTCAACCCGGGACAGGGTCGTACGAGCAGTACTTC. Drawing the rest from reference TRBV19 and TRBJ2-7, the complete variable domain is DGGITQSPKYLFRKEGQNVTLSCEQNLNHDAMYWYRQDPGQGLRLIYYSQIVNDFQKGDIAEGYSVSREKKESFPLTVTSAQKNPTAFYLCASQPGTGSYEQYFGPGTRLTVT.

Comment on this clone: Other DNA sequences within the sample encode an identical CDR3. This chain connects TRBV9 to TRBJ2-7, with 10 bases that match TRBD1. V shed 0 bases, J shed 3 bases, and the junction held 3 bases outside the gene matches. CDR1 is SGDLS and CDR2 is YYNGEE in the germline V gene. This CDR3 region has 15 residues. The CDR3 here is CASSVGTGGSYEQYF. CDR3 nucleotides: TGTGCCAGCAGCGTAGGGACAGGGGGAAGCTACGAGCAGTACTTC.

This clone has a handful of counts. V usage is TRBV11-1 and J usage is TRBJ2-1; TRBD2 matches 7 bases. V dropped 0 bases and J dropped 4; count of bases not matched to a gene: 9. Germline V CDR1 and CDR2: SGHAT, FQDESV (reference sequence). The CDR3 is 17 amino acids. This CDR3 is CASSLAGLADWYNEQFF. The CDR3 nucleotides are TGTGCCAGCAGCTTAGCGGGCCTAGCGGATTGGTACAATGAGCAGTTCTTC.

This clone was counted only a few times. The genes are TRBV4-2 and TRBJ1-2; D ambiguous. Germline lookup yields CDR1 LGHNA and CDR2 YNFKEQ. CDR3 length equals 14 residues. Trimming left V 0 bases short and J 4 bases short, with 9 bases between. In DNA, the CDR3 is TGTGCCAGCAGCCAAGATTTCTCAGGCTATGGCTACACCTTC. It specifies CASSQDFSGYGYTF.

The chain links TRBV29-1 to TRBJ2-4; TRBD2 aligns across 10 bases. The ends lost 2 bases at V and 6 bases at J; junction bases unmatched: 10. This CDR3 is 16 amino acids long. Germline CDR1 SQVTM, CDR2 ANQGSEA. Here the CDR3 reads CSVEKLAGPGGNIQYF. The CDR3 DNA reads as TGCAGCGTTGAAAAACTAGCGGGACCTGGGGGAAACATTCAGTACTTC.

The V and J genes are TRBV4-3 and TRBJ1-1; the D gene is possibly TRBD1 (6 bases). V lost 3 bases to trimming and J lost 5 bases, with 16 bases between them. The germline V gene encodes CDR1 LGHNA and CDR2 YSLEER. The CDR3 is 15 amino acids. CDR3 in DNA: TGCGCCAGCAGCCATGAAGGGGGGGCCTGGACTGAAGCTTTCTTT. Its translation is CASSHEGGAWTEAFF.

This clone has only a few counts. The chain combines TRBV11-1 with TRBJ2-5, with 9 bases matching TRBD1. J lost 5 bases, V lost 6 bases, and 10 bases had no gene match. This CDR3 region has 15 residues. The germline V gene has CDR1 SGHAT and CDR2 FQDESV (reference sequence). This chain's CDR3 is CASSPTTGGRETQYF. In DNA, the CDR3 is TGTGCCAGCAGTCCTACGACAGGGGGACGGGAGACCCAGTACTTC.

This clone was seen more than once but under ten times. The chain recombines TRBV7-9 with TRBJ1-1; D remains unclear. The CDR3 loop spans 16 amino acids. Trimming cost V 5 bases and J 1 base, with 17 bases left between them. Germline V gives CDR1 SEHNR, CDR2 FQNEAQ (reference sequence). CDR3 bases: TGTGCCAGCAGCCAACTCCGAGGGCTCCCGAACACTGAAGCTTTCTTT. Translation: CASSQLRGLPNTEAFF.